This TCR beta chain stems from a study of T cell changes during pregnancy in multiple sclerosis (dated by TCRdb to between 2019 and 2020). Concerning the study at large: In women with multiple sclerosis, the researchers looked at how the T cell repertoire shifted as pregnancy progressed.

CDR3 length: 15 amino acids, cysteine to phenylalanine. CDR3 DNA is the only sequence kept; it has 45 bases, read in frame from the first base. Germline trimming: 1 base from V, 2 bases from J; junction bases outside gene matches: 4. Sequences SGHDT (CDR1) and YYEEEE (CDR2) are obtained from the germline V gene. On this clone: Its antigen is unknown. Base qualities are not provided; no much larger clone lies one nucleotide away.

Library creation used the immunoSEQ multiplex PCR assay. Not all clones reach the TCRdb copy of this immuneACCESS table, which keeps in-frame sequences only. Checked studies attribute under half of the gap to unresolved V genes and leave the rest unexplained. A total of approximately 100,000 clones appear in this sample, 85% to 95% of them only once. The ten most abundant clones make up 0.7% to 0.9% of the sample. The chain links TRBV5-6 with TRBJ2-7, and TRBD1 matches 9 of the central bases. The starting material was peripheral blood, obtained before pregnancy. This clonotype was sampled from a female donor with multiple sclerosis, enrolled in a pregnancy study. The bases read TGTGCCAGCAGCTTGTTGGGACAGGGACCCTACGAGCAGTACTTC. Its coded protein is CASSLLGQGPYEQYF.